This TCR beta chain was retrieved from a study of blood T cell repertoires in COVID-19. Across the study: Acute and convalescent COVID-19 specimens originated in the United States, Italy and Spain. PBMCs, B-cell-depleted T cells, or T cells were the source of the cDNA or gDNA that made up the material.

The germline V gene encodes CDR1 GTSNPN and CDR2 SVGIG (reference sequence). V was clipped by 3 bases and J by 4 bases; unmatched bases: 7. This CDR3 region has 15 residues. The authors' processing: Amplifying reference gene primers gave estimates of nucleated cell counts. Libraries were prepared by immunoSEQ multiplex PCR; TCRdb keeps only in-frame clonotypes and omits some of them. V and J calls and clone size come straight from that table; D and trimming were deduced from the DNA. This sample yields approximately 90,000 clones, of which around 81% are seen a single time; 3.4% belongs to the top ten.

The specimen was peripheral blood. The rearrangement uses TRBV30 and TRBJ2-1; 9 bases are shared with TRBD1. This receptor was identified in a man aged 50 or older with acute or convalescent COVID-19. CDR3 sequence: CAWSAGQGRYNEQFF. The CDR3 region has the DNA TGTGCCTGGAGCGCGGGACAGGGCCGATACAATGAGCAGTTCTTC.